These T cell receptor beta chains were read from a single sample in a study of blood T cell repertoires in COVID-19. TCRdb's table, derived via immunoSEQ multiplex PCR, lists solely in-frame clones and lacks some. This sample carries nearly 55,000 clones, over 70% of them seen once, and the ten largest clones take more than 13%. The sequenced sample consisted of peripheral blood. The receptors come from a human donor with active or convalescent COVID-19. The donor label of this sample is uncertain. CDR3s include the opening cysteine and the closing phenylalanine or tryptophan. A D gene is named only where the DNA matches it firmly. Clone size is given for some rows only: seen once, a few or many times, or a class if the clone is expanded.

d_gene	v_gene	abundance	j_gene	CDR3nt	CDR3aa
TRBD1	TRBV27	NA	TRBJ2-7	TGTGCCAGCAGTCCCCCGTGGGGACAGGGCCCCTACGAGCAGTACTTC	CASSPPWGQGPYEQYF
TRBD1	TRBV4-1	NA	TRBJ1-4	TGCGCCAGCAGCCAAGAGATGAGGGGGCGCCGGGAAAAACTGTTTTTT	CASSQEMRGRREKLFF
TRBD2	TRBV19	NA	TRBJ2-2	TGTGCCAGTAGTATCTCCAAGAGGGGAGGGAGGGACACCGGGGAGCTGTTTTTT	CASSISKRGGRDTGELFF
NA	TRBV7-2	NA	TRBJ2-4	TGTGCCAGCAGCTTAACGAGACAAGGATATTTTATAGCCAAAAACATTCAGTACTTC	CASSLTRQGYFIAKNIQYF
NA	TRBV27	NA	TRBJ1-2	TGTGCCAGCAGGCGGGGGGATGCGGGCTACACCTTC	CASRRGDAGYTF
TRBD1	TRBV4-3	once	TRBJ1-1	TGCGCCAGCAGCCATTCGACAGGGGTGAAACTGGTCATGAACACTGAAGCTTTCTTT	CASSHSTGVKLVMNTEAFF
TRBD1	TRBV28	NA	TRBJ1-1	TGTGCCAGCAGTAGAGGGACAGGGGAAACTGAAGCTTTCTTT	CASSRGTGETEAFF
NA	TRBV18	once	TRBJ1-1	TGTGCCAGCTCACCTGAACAGGGAAAGAACACTGAAGCTTTCTTT	CASSPEQGKNTEAFF
NA	TRBV7-3	NA	TRBJ2-5	TGTGCCAGCAGCTCCCAGGGAGGGGGGCAAGAGACCCAGTACTTC	CASSSQGGGQETQYF
TRBD1	TRBV6-5	few	TRBJ1-5	TGTGCCAGGGTCCGGGACAGGGCCTTGGGGCCCCAGCATTTT	CARVRDRALGPQHF
NA	TRBV14	NA	TRBJ1-1	TGTGCCAGCAGTCGAAACAGGAACACTGAAGCTTTCTTT	CASSRNRNTEAFF
TRBD1	TRBV9	NA	TRBJ1-2	TGTGCCAGCAGCGGAACCGGGACAGGGTATGGCTATGGCTACACCTTC	CASSGTGTGYGYGYTF
NA	TRBV3-1/TRBV3-2	few	TRBJ1-5	TGTGCCAGCAGCCAGGGGAATACAGGACAGCCCCAGCATTTT	CASSQGNTGQPQHF
TRBD1	TRBV6-2/TRBV6-3	once	TRBJ2-4	TGTGCCAGCAGTTACCCGGTCGGACAGGGGCAATCCAAAAACATTCAGTACTTC	CASSYPVGQGQSKNIQYF
NA	TRBV6-2/TRBV6-3	NA	TRBJ2-3	TGTGCCAGCAGTCTCTGGGGAGGCCCAGATACGCAGTATTTT	CASSLWGGPDTQYF
TRBD1	TRBV5-1	NA	TRBJ2-3	TGCGCCAGCAGCAAAGGGACAGGGACAGGAGATACGCAGTATTTT	CASSKGTGTGDTQYF